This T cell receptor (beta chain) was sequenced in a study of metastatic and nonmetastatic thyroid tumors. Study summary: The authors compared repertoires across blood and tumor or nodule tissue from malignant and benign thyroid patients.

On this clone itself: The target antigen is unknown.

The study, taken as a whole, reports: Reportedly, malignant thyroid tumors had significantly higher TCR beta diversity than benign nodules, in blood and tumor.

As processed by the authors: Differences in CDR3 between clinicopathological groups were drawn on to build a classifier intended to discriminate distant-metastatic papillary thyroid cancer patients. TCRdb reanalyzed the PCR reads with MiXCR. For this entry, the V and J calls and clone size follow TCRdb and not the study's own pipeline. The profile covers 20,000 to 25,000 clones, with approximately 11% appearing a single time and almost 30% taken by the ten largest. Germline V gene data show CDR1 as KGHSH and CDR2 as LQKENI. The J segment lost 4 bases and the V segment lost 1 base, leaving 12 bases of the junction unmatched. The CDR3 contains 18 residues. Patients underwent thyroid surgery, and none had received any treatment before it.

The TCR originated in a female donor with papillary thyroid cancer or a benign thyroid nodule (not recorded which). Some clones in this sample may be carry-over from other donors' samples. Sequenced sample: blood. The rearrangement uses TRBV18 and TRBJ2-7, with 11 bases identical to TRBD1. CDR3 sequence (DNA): TGTGCCAGCTCACCACGGGTACCGGGACAGGGGGGTGCTTACGAGCAGTACTTC. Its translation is CASSPRVPGQGGAYEQYF.